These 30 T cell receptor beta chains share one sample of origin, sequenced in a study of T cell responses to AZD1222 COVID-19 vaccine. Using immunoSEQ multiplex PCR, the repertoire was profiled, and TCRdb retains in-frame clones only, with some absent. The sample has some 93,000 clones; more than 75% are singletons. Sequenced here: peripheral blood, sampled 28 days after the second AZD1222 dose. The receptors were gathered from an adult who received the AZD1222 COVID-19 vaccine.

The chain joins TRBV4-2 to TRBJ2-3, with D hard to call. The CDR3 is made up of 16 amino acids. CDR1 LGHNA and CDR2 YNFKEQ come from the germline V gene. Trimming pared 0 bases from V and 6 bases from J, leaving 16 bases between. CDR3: CASSQDTPRQPDTQYF. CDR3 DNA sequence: TGTGCCAGCAGCCAAGATACCCCACGCCAGCCGGATACGCAGTATTTT.

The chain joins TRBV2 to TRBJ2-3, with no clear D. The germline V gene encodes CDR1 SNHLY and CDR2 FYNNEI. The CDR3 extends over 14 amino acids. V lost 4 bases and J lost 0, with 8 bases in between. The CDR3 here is CASSGITSTDTQYF. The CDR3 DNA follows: TGTGCCAGCAGTGGAATTACTAGCACAGATACGCAGTATTTT. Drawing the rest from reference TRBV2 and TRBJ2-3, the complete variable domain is EPEVTQTPSHQVTQMGQEVILRCVPISNHLYFYWYRQILGQKVEFLVSFYNNEISEKSEIFDDQFSVERPDGSNFTLKIRSTKLEDSAMYFCASSGITSTDTQYFGPGTRLTVL.

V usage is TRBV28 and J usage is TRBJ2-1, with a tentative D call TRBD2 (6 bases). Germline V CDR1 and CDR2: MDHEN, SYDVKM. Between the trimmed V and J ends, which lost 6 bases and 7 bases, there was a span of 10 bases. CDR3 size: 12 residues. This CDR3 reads CASRTRENEQFF. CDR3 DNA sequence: TGTGCCAGCAGGACTAGGGAGAATGAGCAGTTCTTC.

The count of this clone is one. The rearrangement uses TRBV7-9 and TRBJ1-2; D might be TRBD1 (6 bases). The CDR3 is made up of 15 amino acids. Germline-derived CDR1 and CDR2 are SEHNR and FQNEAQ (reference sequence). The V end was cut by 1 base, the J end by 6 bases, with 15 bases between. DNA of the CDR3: TGTGCCAGCAGCTTAGGGGGGCAGGGAGGAGATGGCTACACCTTC. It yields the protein CASSLGGQGGDGYTF.

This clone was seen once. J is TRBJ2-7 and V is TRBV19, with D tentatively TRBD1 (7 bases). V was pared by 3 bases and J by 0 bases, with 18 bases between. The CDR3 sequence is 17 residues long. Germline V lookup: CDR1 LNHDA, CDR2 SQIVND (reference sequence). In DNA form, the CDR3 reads TGTGCCAGTAGTATTTCAGGGGGACTCATAAGCTCCTACGAGCAGTACTTC. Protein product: CASSISGGLISSYEQYF.

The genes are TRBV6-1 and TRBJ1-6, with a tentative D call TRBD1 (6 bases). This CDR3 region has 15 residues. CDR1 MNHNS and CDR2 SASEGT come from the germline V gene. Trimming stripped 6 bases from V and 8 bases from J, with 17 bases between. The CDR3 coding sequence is TGTGCCAGCAGGCCGGGACCCAAGGGGGATTCACCCCTCCACTTT. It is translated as CASRPGPKGDSPLHF.

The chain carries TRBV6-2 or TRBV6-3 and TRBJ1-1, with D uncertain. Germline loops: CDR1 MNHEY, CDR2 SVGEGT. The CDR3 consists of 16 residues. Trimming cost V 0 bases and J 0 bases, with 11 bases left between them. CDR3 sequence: CASSYSPAFLNTEAFF. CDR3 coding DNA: TGTGCCAGCAGTTACTCTCCGGCCTTCCTGAACACTGAAGCTTTCTTT.

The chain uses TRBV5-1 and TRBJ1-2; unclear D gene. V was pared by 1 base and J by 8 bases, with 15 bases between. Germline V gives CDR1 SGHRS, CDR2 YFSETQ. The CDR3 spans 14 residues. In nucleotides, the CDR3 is TGCGCCAGCAGCTTGTTTGGGGAGGTTCGGGGCTACACCTTC. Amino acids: CASSLFGEVRGYTF.

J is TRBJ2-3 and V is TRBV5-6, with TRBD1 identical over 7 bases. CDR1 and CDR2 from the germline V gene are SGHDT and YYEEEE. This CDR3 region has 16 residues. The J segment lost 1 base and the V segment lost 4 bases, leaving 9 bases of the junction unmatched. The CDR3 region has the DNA TGTGCCAGCAGCCCCATCCCGGGGACAGGCACAGATACGCAGTATTTT. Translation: CASSPIPGTGTDTQYF.

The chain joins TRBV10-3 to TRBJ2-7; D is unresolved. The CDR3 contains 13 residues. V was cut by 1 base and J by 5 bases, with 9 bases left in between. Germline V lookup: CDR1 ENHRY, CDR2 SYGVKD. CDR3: CAISEWSLDEQYF. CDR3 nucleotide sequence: TGTGCCATCAGTGAGTGGTCGCTTGACGAGCAGTACTTC.

CDR3 residues: CASSFRGGNTIYF. The CDR3 DNA follows: TGTGCCAGCAGCTTTCGTGGTGGAAACACCATATATTTT. This rearrangement joins TRBV7-9 to TRBJ1-3; D remains ambiguous. Looked up from germline, CDR1 is SEHNR and CDR2 is FQNEAQ (reference sequence). V lost 3 bases, J lost 3 bases, and 6 bases lay in between. CDR3 length: 13 residues.

As DNA, the CDR3 is TGTGCCAGCAGCCAAGATTGGGACAGGGGGTTTGGCTACACCTTC. Encoded protein: CASSQDWDRGFGYTF. The chain uses TRBV3-1 (or the pseudogene TRBV3-2) and TRBJ1-2, with 11 bases fitting TRBD1. This CDR3 is 15 amino acids long. Germline trimming cut 0 bases from V and 7 bases from J; bases unmatched to any gene: 4. Per the germline V gene, CDR1 is LGHDT and CDR2 is YNNKEL (reference sequence).

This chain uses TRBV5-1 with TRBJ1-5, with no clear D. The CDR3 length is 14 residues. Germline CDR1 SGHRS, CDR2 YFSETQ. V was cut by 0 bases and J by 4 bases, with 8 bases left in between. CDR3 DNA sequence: TGCGCCAGCAGCTTGGCAGGAAATAATCAGCCCCAGCATTTT. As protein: CASSLAGNNQPQHF.

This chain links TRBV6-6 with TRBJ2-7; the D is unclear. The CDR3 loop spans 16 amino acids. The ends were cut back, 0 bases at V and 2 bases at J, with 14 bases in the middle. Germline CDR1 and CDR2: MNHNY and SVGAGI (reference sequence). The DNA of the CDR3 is TGTGCCAGCAGTTACTCGAATATAGGGCTTGCCTACGAGCAGTACTTC. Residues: CASSYSNIGLAYEQYF.

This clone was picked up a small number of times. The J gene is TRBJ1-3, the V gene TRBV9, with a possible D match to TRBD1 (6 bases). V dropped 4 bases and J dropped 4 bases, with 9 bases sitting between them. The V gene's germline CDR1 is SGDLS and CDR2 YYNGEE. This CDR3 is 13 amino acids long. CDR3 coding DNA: TGTGCCAGCAGCCAGGGGTACGGAAACACCATATATTTT. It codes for CASSQGYGNTIYF. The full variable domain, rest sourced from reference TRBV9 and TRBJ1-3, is DSGVTQTPKHLITATGQRVTLRCSPRSGDLSVYWYQQSLDQGLQFLIQYYNGEERAKGNILERFSAQQFPDLHSELNLSSLELGDSALYFCASSQGYGNTIYFGEGSWLTVV.

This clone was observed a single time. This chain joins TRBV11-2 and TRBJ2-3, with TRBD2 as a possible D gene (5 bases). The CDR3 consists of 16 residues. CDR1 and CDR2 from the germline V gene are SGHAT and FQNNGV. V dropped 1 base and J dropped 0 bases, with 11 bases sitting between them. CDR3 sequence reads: CASSLVRVVSTDTQYF. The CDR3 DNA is TGTGCCAGCAGCTTAGTGCGGGTCGTTAGCACAGATACGCAGTATTTT.

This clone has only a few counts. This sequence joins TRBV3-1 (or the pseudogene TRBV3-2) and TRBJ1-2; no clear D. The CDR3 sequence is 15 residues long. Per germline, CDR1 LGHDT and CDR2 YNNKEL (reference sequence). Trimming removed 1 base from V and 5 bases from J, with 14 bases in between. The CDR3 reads CASSQGSFAVYGYTF. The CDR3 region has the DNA TGTGCCAGCAGCCAAGGATCTTTCGCAGTTTATGGCTACACCTTC.

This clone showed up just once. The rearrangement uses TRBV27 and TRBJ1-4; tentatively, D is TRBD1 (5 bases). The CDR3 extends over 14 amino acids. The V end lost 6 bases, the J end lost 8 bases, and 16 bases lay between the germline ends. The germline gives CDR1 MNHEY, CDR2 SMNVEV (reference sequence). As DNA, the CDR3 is TGTGCCAGCAGGTCGCTTCGTGGGGGAGAAAAACTGTTTTTT. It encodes CASRSLRGGEKLFF.

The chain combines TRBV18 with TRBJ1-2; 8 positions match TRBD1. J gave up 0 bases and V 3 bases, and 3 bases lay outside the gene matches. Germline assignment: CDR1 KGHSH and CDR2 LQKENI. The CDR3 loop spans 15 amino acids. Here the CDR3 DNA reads TGTGCCAGCTCACCCGGACAGGGAACTAACTATGGCTACACCTTC. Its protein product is CASSPGQGTNYGYTF.

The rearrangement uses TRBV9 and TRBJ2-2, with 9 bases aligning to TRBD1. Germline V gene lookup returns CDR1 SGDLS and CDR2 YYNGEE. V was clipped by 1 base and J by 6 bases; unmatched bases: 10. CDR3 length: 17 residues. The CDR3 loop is CASSVSPPGQGAGELFF. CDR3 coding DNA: TGTGCCAGCAGCGTATCCCCACCGGGACAGGGAGCCGGGGAGCTGTTTTTT.

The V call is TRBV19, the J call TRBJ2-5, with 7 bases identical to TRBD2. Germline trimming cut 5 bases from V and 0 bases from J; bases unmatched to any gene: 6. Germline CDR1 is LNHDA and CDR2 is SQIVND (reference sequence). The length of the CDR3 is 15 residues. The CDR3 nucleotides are TGTGCCAGTAGTGAGACTAGCTTGTACCAAGAGACCCAGTACTTC. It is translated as CASSETSLYQETQYF.

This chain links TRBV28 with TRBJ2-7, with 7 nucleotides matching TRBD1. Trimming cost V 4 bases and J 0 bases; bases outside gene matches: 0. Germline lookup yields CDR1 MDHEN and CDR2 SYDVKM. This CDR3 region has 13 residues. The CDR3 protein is CASSWDSSYEQYF. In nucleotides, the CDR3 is TGTGCCAGCAGTTGGGACAGCTCCTACGAGCAGTACTTC.

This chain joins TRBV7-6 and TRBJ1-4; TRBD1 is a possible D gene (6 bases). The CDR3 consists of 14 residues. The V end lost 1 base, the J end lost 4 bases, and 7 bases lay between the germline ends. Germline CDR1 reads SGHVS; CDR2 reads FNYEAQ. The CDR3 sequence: CASSLGTDNEKLFF. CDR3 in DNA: TGTGCCAGCAGCTTAGGGACAGATAATGAAAAACTGTTTTTT.

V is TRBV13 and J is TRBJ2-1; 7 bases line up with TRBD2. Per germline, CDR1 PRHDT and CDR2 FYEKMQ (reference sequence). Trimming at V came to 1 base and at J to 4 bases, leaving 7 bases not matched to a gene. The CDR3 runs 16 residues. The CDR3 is CASSLVRLALYNEQFF. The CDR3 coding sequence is TGTGCCAGCAGCTTAGTCCGACTAGCCCTTTACAATGAGCAGTTCTTC.

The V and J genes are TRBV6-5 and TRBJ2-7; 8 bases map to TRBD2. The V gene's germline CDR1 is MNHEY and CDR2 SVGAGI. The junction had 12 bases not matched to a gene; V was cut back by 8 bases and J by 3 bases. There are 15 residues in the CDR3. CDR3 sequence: CASPPPLGGDYEQYF. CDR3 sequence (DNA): TGTGCCAGCCCACCCCCTCTCGGGGGGGACTACGAGCAGTACTTC.

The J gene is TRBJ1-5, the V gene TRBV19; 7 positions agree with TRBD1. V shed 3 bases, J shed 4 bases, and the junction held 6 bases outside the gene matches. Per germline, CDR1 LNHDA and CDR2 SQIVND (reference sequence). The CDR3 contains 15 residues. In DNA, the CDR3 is TGTGCCAGTAGTATCGGGGACAGATCAAATCAGCCCCAGCATTTT. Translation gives CASSIGDRSNQPQHF. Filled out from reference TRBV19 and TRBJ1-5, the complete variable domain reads DGGITQSPKYLFRKEGQNVTLSCEQNLNHDAMYWYRQDPGQGLRLIYYSQIVNDFQKGDIAEGYSVSREKKESFPLTVTSAQKNPTAFYLCASSIGDRSNQPQHFGDGTRLSIL.

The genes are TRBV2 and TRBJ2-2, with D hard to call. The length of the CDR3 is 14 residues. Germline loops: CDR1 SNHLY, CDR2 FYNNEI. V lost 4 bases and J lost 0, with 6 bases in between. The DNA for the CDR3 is TGTGCCAGCAGTGTAGACCCGAACACCGGGGAGCTGTTTTTT. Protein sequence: CASSVDPNTGELFF.

The chain's CDR3 is CASSQDPGTGVNGYTF. In DNA form, the CDR3 reads TGCGCCAGCAGCCAAGACCCCGGGACAGGGGTCAATGGCTACACCTTC. This sequence joins TRBV4-1 and TRBJ1-2; 10 bases agree with TRBD1. The CDR3 has 16 amino acids. After removal of 0 bases from V and 6 bases from J, the junction contained 7 bases not matched to a gene. Germline-derived CDR1 and CDR2 are MGHRA and YSYEKL.

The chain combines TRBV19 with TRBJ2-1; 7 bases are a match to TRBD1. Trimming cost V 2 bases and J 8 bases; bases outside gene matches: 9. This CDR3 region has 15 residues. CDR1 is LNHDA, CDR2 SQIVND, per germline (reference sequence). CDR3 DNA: TGTGCCAGTAGTATAACCAGGGGGTTGAGCGATGAGCAGTTCTTC. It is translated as CASSITRGLSDEQFF. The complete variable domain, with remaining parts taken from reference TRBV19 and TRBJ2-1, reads DGGITQSPKYLFRKEGQNVTLSCEQNLNHDAMYWYRQDPGQGLRLIYYSQIVNDFQKGDIAEGYSVSREKKESFPLTVTSAQKNPTAFYLCASSITRGLSDEQFFGPGTRLTVL.

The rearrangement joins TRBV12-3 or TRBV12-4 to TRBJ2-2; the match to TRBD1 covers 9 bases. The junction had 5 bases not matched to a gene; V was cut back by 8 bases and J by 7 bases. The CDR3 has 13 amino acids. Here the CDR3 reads CASRQGQGGELFF. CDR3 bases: TGTGCCAGCCGACAGGGACAGGGCGGGGAGCTGTTTTTT.